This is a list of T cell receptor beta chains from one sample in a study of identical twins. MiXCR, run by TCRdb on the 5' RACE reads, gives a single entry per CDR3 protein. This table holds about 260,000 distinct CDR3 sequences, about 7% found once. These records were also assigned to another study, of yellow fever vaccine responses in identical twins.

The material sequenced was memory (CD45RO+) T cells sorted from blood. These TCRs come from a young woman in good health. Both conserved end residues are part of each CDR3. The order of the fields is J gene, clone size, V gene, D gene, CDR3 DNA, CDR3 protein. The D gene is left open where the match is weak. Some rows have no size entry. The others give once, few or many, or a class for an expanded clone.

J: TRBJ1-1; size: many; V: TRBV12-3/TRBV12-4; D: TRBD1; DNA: TGTGCCAGCAGTGGCGGGACAGTCATTGAAGCTTTCTTT; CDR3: CASSGGTVIEAFF
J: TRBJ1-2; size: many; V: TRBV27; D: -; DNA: TGTGCCAGTAGTTATGAGGGCCGAGACTACACCTTC; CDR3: CASSYEGRDYTF
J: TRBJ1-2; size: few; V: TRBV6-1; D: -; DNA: TGTGCCAGCAGGTTGGGGGGAACTCCCTATGGCTACACCTTC; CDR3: CASRLGGTPYGYTF
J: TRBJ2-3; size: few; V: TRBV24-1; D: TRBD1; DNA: TGTGCCACCAGACAGGGGGTGAGCACAGATACGCAGTATTTT; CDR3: CATRQGVSTDTQYF
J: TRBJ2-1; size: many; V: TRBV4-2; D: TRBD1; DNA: TGTGCCAGCAGCCAAGTGCAGGGGGCTGTTGAGCAGTTCTTC; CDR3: CASSQVQGAVEQFF
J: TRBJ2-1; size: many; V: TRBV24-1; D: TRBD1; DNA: TGTGCCACCAGTGATTTGGACAGGGGTGATGAGCAGTTCTTC; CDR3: CATSDLDRGDEQFF
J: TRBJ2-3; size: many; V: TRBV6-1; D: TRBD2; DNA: TGTGCCAGCAGTCAAGCGGGGAGCACAGATACGCAGTATTTT; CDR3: CASSQAGSTDTQYF
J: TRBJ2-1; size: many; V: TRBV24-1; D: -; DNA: TGTGCCACCAGTGACCCCGGGAGGGGGCTTGACAATGAGCAGTTCTTC; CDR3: CATSDPGRGLDNEQFF
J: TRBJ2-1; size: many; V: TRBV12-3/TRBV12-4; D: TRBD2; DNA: TGTGCCAGCAGTGTGACTAGCGCTGGTGAGCAGTTCTTC; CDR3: CASSVTSAGEQFF
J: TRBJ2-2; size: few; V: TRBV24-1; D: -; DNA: TGTGCCACCAGTGCAGGACTGTCTCCCGGGGAGCTGTTTTTT; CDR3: CATSAGLSPGELFF
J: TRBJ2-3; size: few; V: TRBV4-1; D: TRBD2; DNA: TGCGCCAGCAGCCAAGATAGGTCGGCTAGCGGGGGCTTCGATACGCAGTATTTT; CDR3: CASSQDRSASGGFDTQYF
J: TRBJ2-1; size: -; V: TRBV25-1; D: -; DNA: TGTGCCAGCAGTCGGCTCGGCACTTGGTTGTTGTTCTTC; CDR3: CASSRLGTWLLFF
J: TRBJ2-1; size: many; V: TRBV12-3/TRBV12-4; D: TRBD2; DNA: TGTGCCAGCAACACGGGGGGGCCGTCCTACAATGAGCAGTTCTTC; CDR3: CASNTGGPSYNEQFF
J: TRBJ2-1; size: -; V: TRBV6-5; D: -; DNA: TGTGCCAGCAGTTTATCCCCGCGGGGTACCTACAATGAGCAGTTCTTC; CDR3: CASSLSPRGTYNEQFF
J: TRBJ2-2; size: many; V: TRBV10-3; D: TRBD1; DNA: TGTGCCATCAGTGACTACTGGACAGGAAACACCGGGGAGCTGTTTTTT; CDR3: CAISDYWTGNTGELFF
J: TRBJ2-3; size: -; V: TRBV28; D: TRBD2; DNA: TGTGCCAGCAGTACCTATGCGAGCGGGGCGGATCCAGATACGCAGTATTTT; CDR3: CASSTYASGADPDTQYF
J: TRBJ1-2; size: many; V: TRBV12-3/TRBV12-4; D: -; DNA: TGTGCCAGCAGTCGACGGGGTATTGATGGCTACACCTTC; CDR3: CASSRRGIDGYTF
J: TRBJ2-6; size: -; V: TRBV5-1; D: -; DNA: TGCGCCAGCAGCTTGGTAGCCTCTGGGGCCAACGTCCTGACTTTC; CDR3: CASSLVASGANVLTF
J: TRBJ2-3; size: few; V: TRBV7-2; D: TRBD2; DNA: TGTGCCAGCAGCTTAGGGACTAGCGGGGGTGGCACAGATACGCAGTATTTT; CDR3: CASSLGTSGGGTDTQYF
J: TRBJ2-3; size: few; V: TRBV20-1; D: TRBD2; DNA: TGCTGTGCTAGAACGGGACTAGCAACCCCAGATACGCAGTATTTT; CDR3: CCARTGLATPDTQYF
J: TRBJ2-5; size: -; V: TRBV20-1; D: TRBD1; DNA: TGCAGTGCTAGAGAAACAGGGGAAAAGACCCAGTACTTC; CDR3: CSARETGEKTQYF
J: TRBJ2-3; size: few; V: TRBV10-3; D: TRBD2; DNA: TGTGCCATCAGTGAGCGGGAGGGCCCAGATACGCAGTATTTT; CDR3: CAISEREGPDTQYF
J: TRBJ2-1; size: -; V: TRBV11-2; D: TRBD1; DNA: TGTGCCAGCAGCTTAGCTTGGGACAGAAGATACAATGAGCAGTTCTTC; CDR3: CASSLAWDRRYNEQFF
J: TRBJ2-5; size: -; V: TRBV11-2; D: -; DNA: TGTGCCAGCAGCCCCAGCGGGTTTAAAGAGACCCAGTACTTC; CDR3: CASSPSGFKETQYF
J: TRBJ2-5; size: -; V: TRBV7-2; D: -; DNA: TGTGCCAGCAGCTCCCTCTTAAGGGAGACCCAGTACTTC; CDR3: CASSSLLRETQYF
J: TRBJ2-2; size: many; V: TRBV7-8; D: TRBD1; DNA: TGTGCCAGCAGCTTACGGGACAGGGATTTCACCGGGGAGCTGTTTTTT; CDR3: CASSLRDRDFTGELFF
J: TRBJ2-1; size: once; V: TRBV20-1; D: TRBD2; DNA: TGCAGTGCTAGAGATAGGCAGGGACTAGTCGACAATGAGCAGTTCTTC; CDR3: CSARDRQGLVDNEQFF
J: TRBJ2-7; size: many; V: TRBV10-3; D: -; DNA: TGTGCCACCAAAGCGGGGACAGACCGGGGAGAGCAGTACTTC; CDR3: CATKAGTDRGEQYF
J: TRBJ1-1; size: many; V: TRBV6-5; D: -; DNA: TGTGCCAGCAGTTTTAAACAGGGGAACACTGAAGCTTTCTTT; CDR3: CASSFKQGNTEAFF
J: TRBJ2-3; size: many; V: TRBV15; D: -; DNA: TGTGCCACCAGCATAGGAAGACACCCCGGCAGCACAGATACGCAGTATTTT; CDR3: CATSIGRHPGSTDTQYF
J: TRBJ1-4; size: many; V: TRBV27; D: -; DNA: TGTGCCAGCAGTTTATGGAGCTCCAGGGGAGTTGAAAAACTGTTTTTT; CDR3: CASSLWSSRGVEKLFF
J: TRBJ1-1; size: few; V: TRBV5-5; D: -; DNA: TGTGCCAGCAGCTTGGATTACCTCAACACTGAAGCTTTCTTT; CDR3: CASSLDYLNTEAFF
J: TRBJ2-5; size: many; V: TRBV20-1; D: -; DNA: TGCAGTGCTAGAGATACGGGTCGGGAGACCCAGTACTTC; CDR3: CSARDTGRETQYF
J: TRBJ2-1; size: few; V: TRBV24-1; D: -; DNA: TGTGCCACCAGTGACCATGGGTTAGGCGGGGTCGACAATGAGCAGTTCTTC; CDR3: CATSDHGLGGVDNEQFF
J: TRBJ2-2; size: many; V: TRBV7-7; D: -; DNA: TGTGCCAGCAGACCGTTACTGGCTGGGGAGCTGTTTTTT; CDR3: CASRPLLAGELFF
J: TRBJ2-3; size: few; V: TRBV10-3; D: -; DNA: TGTGCCACCTCCTTAGCGCTGAGCACAGATACGCAGTATTTT; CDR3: CATSLALSTDTQYF